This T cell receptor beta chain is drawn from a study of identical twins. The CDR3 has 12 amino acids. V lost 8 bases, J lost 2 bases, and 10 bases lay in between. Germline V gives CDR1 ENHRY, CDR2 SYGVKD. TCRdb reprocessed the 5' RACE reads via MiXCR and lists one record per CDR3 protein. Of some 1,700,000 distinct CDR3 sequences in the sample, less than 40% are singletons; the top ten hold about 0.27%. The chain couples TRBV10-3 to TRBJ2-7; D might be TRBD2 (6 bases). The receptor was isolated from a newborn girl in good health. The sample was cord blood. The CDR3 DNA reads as TGTGCCATCGGCGGGGTGGCCTACGAGCAGTACTTC. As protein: CAIGGVAYEQYF.